Here is one T cell receptor beta chain with its context. This clone was found a few times. Its target antigen remains unknown. No base qualities exist here, and no much larger clone lies one base off it. These data originate in a study of radiotherapy plus CTLA-4 blockade in lung cancer (dated by TCRdb to the late 2010s). Study-level background: Objective responses occurred in roughly 19% of enrolled patients, and approximately 34% achieved disease control.

The germline V gene provides CDR1 MDHEN and CDR2 SYDVKM. Trimming takes 3 bases from V and 0 bases from J, and the germline ends sit 2 bases apart. Reading from cysteine to phenylalanine, the CDR3 counts 12 amino acids. CDR3 DNA only is kept here, 36 bases in frame from base 1. Study-wide findings and limitations: After treatment with radiotherapy and ipilimumab, TCR clones that came from tumors expanded in the peripheral blood. Early dynamic changes in blood T cell clones, together with increased serum interferon-beta after radiation, were reported as the strongest predictors of response.

Libraries were built with the immunoSEQ multiplex PCR assay. As stored in TCRdb, this immuneACCESS dataset retains in-frame rearrangements with V and J assigned. A fraction of the clones does not appear; measured against another copy, unresolved V genes explain less than half of the discrepancy, and the remainder lacks a known reason. The table for this sample lists 55,000 to 65,000 clones; roughly three quarters of them were counted only once. The top ten hold 2.9% of the sample. The study evaluated CTLA-4 blockade (ipilimumab) given together with focal radiation therapy in patients who had chemo-refractory metastatic non-small-cell lung cancer.

The source was peripheral blood, collected from a patient treated with radiotherapy plus ipilimumab. The V and J segments used are TRBV28 and TRBJ1-1, with no reliable assignment of the D segment. This receptor was taken from a human donor with non-small cell lung cancer who had a complete response to radiotherapy plus ipilimumab. At the DNA level, the sequence is TGTGCCAGCAGTTTTATGAACACTGAAGCTTTCTTT. This is translated as CASSFMNTEAFF.